This T cell receptor (beta chain) derives from a study of blood T cell repertoires in COVID-19. Study-wide context: There were acute and convalescent COVID-19 samples, and they came from the United States, Italy and Spain.

In germline, CDR1 is SEHNR, CDR2 FQNEAQ (reference sequence). The junction had 4 bases not matched to a gene; V was cut back by 2 bases and J by 6 bases. CDR3 length equals 15 residues. Sequencing was performed with immunoSEQ multiplex PCR; in TCRdb, only in-frame clones are kept and a portion is missing. The sample records about 270,000 clones, around 89% being singletons. Enrollees, about 18 to 89 years old, lived in 24 US areas. Participant-reported clinical history was the basis for cohort assignment. Two negative PCRs, clearance, or symptom resolution were required of recovered Cohort 3 donors. The chain uses TRBV7-9 and TRBJ1-1, with TRBD1 matching over 12 bases. This TCR came from a woman in her 50s who had recovered from COVID-19. What was sequenced was PBMCs or T cells enriched from blood (not recorded which). The chain's CDR3 is CASSLLGQGAAEAFF. CDR3 DNA sequence: TGTGCCAGCAGCTTATTGGGACAGGGGGCTGCTGAAGCTTTCTTT.